These 21 T cell receptor beta chains share one sample of origin, sequenced in a study of post-analysis software for immune sequencing data. Prepared libraries of TCR beta cDNA carried unique molecular identifiers. Using its own MiXCR run on the PCR reads, TCRdb lists one record per CDR3 protein. This table holds almost 700,000 distinct CDR3 sequences, 55% to 60% found once. Their cognate antigens are unknown. Whole-study findings and limits: In patients, TRBV5-6, TRBV5-1 and TRBV20-1 belonged to several TRBV segments found more frequently than in controls.

Sequenced input: blood. Source of these receptors: a girl aged 2 to 10 with multiple sclerosis.

The V gene is TRBV5-1, the J gene TRBJ2-3; D unclear. This CDR3 comprises 13 residues. With 4 bases removed from V and 2 bases from J, the gap between germline ends came to 8 bases. Per germline, CDR1 SGHRS and CDR2 YFSETQ. For the CDR3, the DNA is TGCGCCAGCAGCACGACGGTCACAGATACGCAGTATTTT. Amino acid sequence: CASSTTVTDTQYF. Using reference TRBV5-1 and TRBJ2-3 for the parts outside the CDR3, the full variable domain is KAGVTQTPRYLIKTRGQQVTLSCSPISGHRSVSWYQQTPGQGLQFLFEYFSETQRNKGNFPGRFSGRQFSNSRSEMNVSTLELGDSALYLCASSTTVTDTQYFGPGTRLTVL.

V is TRBV7-2 and J is TRBJ2-1; 7 bases map to TRBD1. Per the germline V gene, CDR1 is SGHTA and CDR2 is FQGNSA. J gave up 3 bases and V 7 bases, and 9 bases lay outside the gene matches. The CDR3 consists of 15 residues. DNA of the CDR3: TGTGCCAGCACCCCGGGACAGAGTTTCTACAATGAGCAGTTCTTC. Residues: CASTPGQSFYNEQFF.

Note on this clonotype: The CDR3 does not end in the conserved phenylalanine or tryptophan, so this is likely a read error. This rearrangement joins TRBV10-3 to TRBJ2-7; 15 bases fit TRBD2. The CDR3 has 17 amino acids. V was pared by 8 bases and J by 3 bases, with 11 bases of the junction left unmatched. Germline V gene sequence: CDR1 ENHRY, CDR2 SYGVKD. Here the CDR3 reads CAIGTSGRPPAIYEQYL. CDR3 DNA sequence: TGTGCCATCGGGACTAGCGGGAGGCCCCCGGCCATCTACGAGCAGTACCTC.

This clonotype was recorded a few times. V is TRBV7-2 and J is TRBJ2-7; possibly TRBD1 for D (5 bases). V lost 1 base and J lost 6, with 10 bases in between. Germline assignment: CDR1 SGHTA and CDR2 FQGNSA. The CDR3 contains 13 residues. The CDR3 protein is CASSLVRTTEQYF. The CDR3 DNA follows: TGTGCCAGCAGCTTAGTTCGGACAACCGAGCAGTACTTC.

A few counts support this clonotype. The chain carries TRBV25-1 and TRBJ2-7; 14 bases agree with TRBD2. This CDR3 is 18 amino acids long. V was clipped by 5 bases and J by 2 bases; unmatched bases: 11. The germline gives CDR1 MGHDK, CDR2 SYGVNS. The CDR3 DNA sequence: TGTGCCAGCAGTCCCAATTCCGGGACTAGCGGGAGCCCCTACGAGCAGTACTTC. Its translation: CASSPNSGTSGSPYEQYF.

This chain links TRBV20-1 with TRBJ2-1; 8 positions match TRBD2. J was trimmed by 0 bases and V by 5 bases; bases with no gene match: 9. Germline assignment: CDR1 DFQATT and CDR2 SNEGSKA (reference sequence). The CDR3 has 16 amino acids. CDR3 DNA: TGCAGTGCTCCCGGGGGGGCAGGGAGCTCCTACAATGAGCAGTTCTTC. Residues: CSAPGGAGSSYNEQFF.

This clonotype has more than one count but fewer than ten. This chain uses TRBV29-1 with TRBJ2-7, with TRBD1 as a possible D gene (5 bases). Looked up from germline, CDR1 is SQVTM and CDR2 is ANQGSEA. CDR3 length: 13 residues. Trimming shortened V by 5 bases and J by 6 bases, and 17 bases separated the two germline ends. This CDR3 is CSVLQESQFEQYF. CDR3 nucleotides: TGCAGCGTTTTACAGGAGAGCCAGTTCGAGCAGTACTTC.

The V and J genes are TRBV27 and TRBJ1-5; no clear D gene. Germline lookup yields CDR1 MNHEY and CDR2 SMNVEV (reference sequence). Trimming cost V 4 bases and J 5 bases, with 9 bases left between them. This CDR3 contains 13 residues. CDR3 protein: CASSSSSDQPQHF. The DNA of the CDR3 is TGTGCCAGCAGTTCTAGTTCGGATCAGCCCCAGCATTTT.

This chain uses TRBV7-2 with TRBJ1-1; TRBD1 agrees at 7 bases. This CDR3 region has 15 residues. Germline V gene data show CDR1 as SGHTA and CDR2 as FQGNSA. V dropped 6 bases and J dropped 2; count of bases not matched to a gene: 9. CDR3 residues: CASRLKQGTNTEAFF. The CDR3 nucleotides are TGTGCCAGCAGACTTAAACAGGGGACTAACACTGAAGCTTTCTTT.

In its sample, this clonotype was seen a few times. The chain couples TRBV4-2 to TRBJ2-3; 8 nucleotides line up with TRBD2. CDR3 length: 16 amino acids. The germline V gene has CDR1 LGHNA and CDR2 YNFKEQ. V was clipped by 3 bases and J by 6 bases; unmatched bases: 11. The CDR3 protein is CASSHRSGTGLDTQYF. DNA of the CDR3: TGTGCCAGCAGCCACCGTAGCGGGACCGGTCTCGATACGCAGTATTTT.

The chain couples TRBV29-1 to TRBJ2-3; TRBD2 might be the D (6 bases). Germline-derived CDR1 and CDR2 are SQVTM and ANQGSEA. Trimming removed 6 bases at V and 8 bases at J, with 21 bases between. This CDR3 contains 14 residues. In nucleotides, the CDR3 is TGCAGCGTCGCTTTCGAGGGGTGGGGAGGTACGCAGTATTTT. This encodes CSVAFEGWGGTQYF.

This sequence joins TRBV10-3 and TRBJ2-3, with D possibly matching TRBD2 (5 bases). The CDR3 length is 14 residues. Germline CDR1 ENHRY, CDR2 SYGVKD. V lost 4 bases to trimming and J lost 8 bases, with 16 bases between them. The CDR3 spells CAISGRRGLLTQYF. The CDR3, as DNA: TGTGCCATCAGTGGACGGAGAGGGCTACTTACGCAGTATTTT.

This rearrangement joins TRBV20-1 to TRBJ2-6; TRBD1 matches 12 bases. With V trimmed by 6 bases and J by 8 bases, 14 bases remained unmatched. Germline values: CDR1 DFQATT, CDR2 SNEGSKA (reference sequence). The CDR3 is made up of 17 amino acids. The CDR3 loop reads CSAQTGTGGSGTNVLTF. The CDR3 nucleotides are TGCAGTGCCCAGACCGGGACAGGGGGCTCCGGGACCAACGTCCTGACTTTC.

The J gene is TRBJ2-5, the V gene TRBV7-8; tentative D call: TRBD1 (6 bases). V was pared by 5 bases and J by 2 bases, with 12 bases between. CDR1 SGHVS and CDR2 FQNEAQ come from the germline V gene. The length of the CDR3 is 14 residues. CDR3 residues: CASSMGHQQETQYF. CDR3 DNA: TGTGCCAGCAGCATGGGACACCAGCAAGAGACCCAGTACTTC.

V usage is TRBV5-5 and J usage is TRBJ2-7, with D perhaps TRBD2 (6 bases). V lost 3 bases and J lost 6, with 16 bases in between. The CDR3 is made up of 14 amino acids. Germline CDR1 SGHKS, CDR2 YYEKEE (reference sequence). The CDR3: CASSWGTPRPEQYF. CDR3 in DNA: TGTGCCAGCAGCTGGGGGACTCCTCGTCCCGAGCAGTACTTC.

This chain joins TRBV3-1 and TRBJ2-7; 7 bases fit TRBD2. Germline values: CDR1 LGHDT, CDR2 YNNKEL (reference sequence). The CDR3 length is 15 residues. The trim removed 2 bases at V and 4 bases at J, leaving 8 bases unmatched. The CDR3: CASSQFPRGEYEQYF. In DNA, the CDR3 is TGTGCCAGCAGCCAATTCCCCCGGGGGGAATACGAGCAGTACTTC.

This chain links TRBV7-9 with TRBJ2-2; D is unclear. The CDR3 covers 12 residues. V was trimmed by 4 bases and J by 4 bases, leaving 4 bases between them. CDR1 SEHNR and CDR2 FQNEAQ come from the germline V gene (reference sequence). Written as DNA, the CDR3 is TGTGCCAGCAGCTCGGCCACCGGGGAGCTGTTTTTT. Its translation: CASSSATGELFF.

The chain joins TRBV3-1 to TRBJ2-1; D gene uncertain. The V gene lost 2 bases and the J gene lost 0 bases, with 8 bases spanning the gap. Germline loops: CDR1 LGHDT, CDR2 YNNKEL (reference sequence). The CDR3 has 15 amino acids. The CDR3 region has the DNA TGTGCCAGCAGCCAAAGCAGGAGCTCCTACAATGAGCAGTTCTTC. This encodes CASSQSRSSYNEQFF.

The J gene is TRBJ2-1, the V gene TRBV29-1, with 12 bases identical to TRBD2. Germline V gene sequence: CDR1 SQVTM, CDR2 ANQGSEA. The CDR3 loop spans 19 amino acids. The CDR3: CSVPRTASGGVSSYNEQFF. CDR3 in DNA: TGCAGTGTTCCCAGGACGGCTAGCGGGGGGGTTAGCTCCTACAATGAGCAGTTCTTC.

This chain joins TRBV6-1 and TRBJ1-2; D remains ambiguous. CDR1 MNHNS and CDR2 SASEGT come from the germline V gene. The V end lost 2 bases, the J end lost 0 bases, and 13 bases lay between the germline ends. The CDR3 spans 16 residues. CDR3 nucleotides: TGTGCCAGCAGTGAATTGGTGGGTAGCGCTAACTATGGCTACACCTTC. It codes for CASSELVGSANYGYTF.

The rearrangement joins TRBV12-3 or TRBV12-4 to TRBJ2-1; D tentatively fits TRBD1 or TRBD2 (6 bases each). Trimming took 4 bases from V and 9 from J, leaving 16 bases between them. The CDR3 has 14 amino acids. The CDR3 spells CASSSGPGGVEQFF. The DNA for the CDR3 is TGTGCCAGCAGTTCAGGTCCCGGGGGCGTTGAGCAGTTCTTC.